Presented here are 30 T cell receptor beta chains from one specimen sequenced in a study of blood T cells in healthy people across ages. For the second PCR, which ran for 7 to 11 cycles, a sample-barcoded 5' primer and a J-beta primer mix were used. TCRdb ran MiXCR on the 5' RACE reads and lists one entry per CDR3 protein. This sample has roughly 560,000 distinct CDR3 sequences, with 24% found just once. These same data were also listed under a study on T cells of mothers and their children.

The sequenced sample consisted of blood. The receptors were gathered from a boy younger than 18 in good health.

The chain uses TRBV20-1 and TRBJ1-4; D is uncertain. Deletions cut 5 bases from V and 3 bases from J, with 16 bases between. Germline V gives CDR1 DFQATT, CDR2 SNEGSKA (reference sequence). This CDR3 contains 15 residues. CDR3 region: CSAVPLLLANEKLFF. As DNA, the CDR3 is TGCAGTGCTGTCCCACTTCTATTGGCTAATGAAAAACTGTTTTTT.

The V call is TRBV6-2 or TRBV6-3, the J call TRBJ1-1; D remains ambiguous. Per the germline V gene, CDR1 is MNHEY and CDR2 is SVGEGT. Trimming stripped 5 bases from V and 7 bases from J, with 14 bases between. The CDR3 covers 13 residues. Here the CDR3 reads CASSTIGANEAFF. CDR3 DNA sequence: TGTGCCAGCAGTACGATTGGAGCAAATGAAGCTTTCTTT.

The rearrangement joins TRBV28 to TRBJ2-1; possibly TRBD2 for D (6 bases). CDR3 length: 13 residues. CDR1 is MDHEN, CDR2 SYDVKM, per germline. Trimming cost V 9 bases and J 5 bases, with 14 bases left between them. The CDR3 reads CASTGLINNEQFF. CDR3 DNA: TGTGCCAGTACGGGACTGATTAACAATGAGCAGTTCTTC.

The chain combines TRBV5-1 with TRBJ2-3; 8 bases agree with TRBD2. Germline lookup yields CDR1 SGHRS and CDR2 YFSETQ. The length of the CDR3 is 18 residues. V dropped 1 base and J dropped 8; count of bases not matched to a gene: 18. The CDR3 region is CASSLSSSDRTSRGTQYF. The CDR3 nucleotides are TGCGCCAGCAGCTTGTCGTCGTCCGATAGGACTAGCCGCGGTACGCAGTATTTT. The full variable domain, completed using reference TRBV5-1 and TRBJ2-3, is KAGVTQTPRYLIKTRGQQVTLSCSPISGHRSVSWYQQTPGQGLQFLFEYFSETQRNKGNFPGRFSGRQFSNSRSEMNVSTLELGDSALYLCASSLSSSDRTSRGTQYFGPGTRLTVL.

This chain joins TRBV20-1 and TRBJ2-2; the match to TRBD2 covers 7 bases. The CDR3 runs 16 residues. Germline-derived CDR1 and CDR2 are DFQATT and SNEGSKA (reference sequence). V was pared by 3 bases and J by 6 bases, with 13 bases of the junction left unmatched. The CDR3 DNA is TGCAGTGCTAGTGGTGGGGGGGGTATAGTACCCGGGGAGCTGTTTTTT. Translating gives CSASGGGGIVPGELFF.

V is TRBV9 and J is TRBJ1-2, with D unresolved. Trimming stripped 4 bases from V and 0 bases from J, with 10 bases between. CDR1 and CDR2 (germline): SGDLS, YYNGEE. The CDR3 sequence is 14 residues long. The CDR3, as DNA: TGTGCCAGCAGCAGCGACATGTCTAACTATGGCTACACCTTC. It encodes CASSSDMSNYGYTF.

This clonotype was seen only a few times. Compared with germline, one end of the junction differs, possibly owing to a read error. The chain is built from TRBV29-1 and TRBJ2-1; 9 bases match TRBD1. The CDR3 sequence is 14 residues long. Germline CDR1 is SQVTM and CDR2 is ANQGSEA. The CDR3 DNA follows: TGCAGCGTTGTCGGGACAGGGTTTCGTCTTGAGCACTTCTTC. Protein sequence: CSVVGTGFRLEHFF.

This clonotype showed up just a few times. CDR3 loop: CASSPTRGQETQYF. In nucleotides, the CDR3 is TGCGCCAGCAGCCCGACTCGGGGGCAAGAGACCCAGTACTTC. The genes are TRBV5-1 and TRBJ2-5; D perhaps matches TRBD2 (6 bases). The CDR3 extends over 14 amino acids. V lost 4 bases and J 2 bases, leaving 12 bases between the germline ends. Per germline, CDR1 SGHRS and CDR2 YFSETQ.

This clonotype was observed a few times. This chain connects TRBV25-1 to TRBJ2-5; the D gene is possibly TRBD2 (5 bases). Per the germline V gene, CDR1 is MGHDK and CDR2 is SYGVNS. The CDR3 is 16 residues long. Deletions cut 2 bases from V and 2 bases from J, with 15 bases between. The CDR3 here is CASSETRPRGQETQYF. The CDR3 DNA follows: TGTGCCAGCAGTGAAACCCGACCCCGGGGACAAGAGACCCAGTACTTC.

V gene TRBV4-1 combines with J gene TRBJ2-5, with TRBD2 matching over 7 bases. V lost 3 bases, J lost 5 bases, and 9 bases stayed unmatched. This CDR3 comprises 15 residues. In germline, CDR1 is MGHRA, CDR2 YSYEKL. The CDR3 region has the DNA TGCGCCAGCAGCCAGGAAGCGGGGCGGATCGAGACCCAGTACTTC. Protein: CASSQEAGRIETQYF.

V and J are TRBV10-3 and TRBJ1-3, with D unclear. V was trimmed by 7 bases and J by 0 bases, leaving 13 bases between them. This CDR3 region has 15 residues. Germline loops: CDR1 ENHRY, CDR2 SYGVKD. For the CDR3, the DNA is TGTGCCATCAATGGAGGCAGCCTCTCTGGAAACACCATATATTTT. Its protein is CAINGGSLSGNTIYF.

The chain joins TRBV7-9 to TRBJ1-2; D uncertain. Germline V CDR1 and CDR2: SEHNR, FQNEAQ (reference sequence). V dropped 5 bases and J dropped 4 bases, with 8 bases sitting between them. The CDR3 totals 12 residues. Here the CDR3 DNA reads TGTGCCAGCAGCATTGACACCTATGGCTACACCTTC. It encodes CASSIDTYGYTF.

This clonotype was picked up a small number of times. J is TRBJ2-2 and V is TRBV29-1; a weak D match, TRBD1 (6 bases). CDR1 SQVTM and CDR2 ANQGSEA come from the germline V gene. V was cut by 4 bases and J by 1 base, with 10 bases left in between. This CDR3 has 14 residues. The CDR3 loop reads CSVAGQLNTGELFF. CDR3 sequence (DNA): TGCAGCGTTGCAGGACAGCTGAACACCGGGGAGCTGTTTTTT.

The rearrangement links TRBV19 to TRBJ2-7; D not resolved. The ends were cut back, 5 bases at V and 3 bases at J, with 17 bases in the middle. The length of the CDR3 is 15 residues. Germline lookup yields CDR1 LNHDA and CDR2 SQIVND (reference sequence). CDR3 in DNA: TGTGCCAGTAGTTACGCCCGGAGTTACCACTACGAGCAGTACTTC. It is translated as CASSYARSYHYEQYF.

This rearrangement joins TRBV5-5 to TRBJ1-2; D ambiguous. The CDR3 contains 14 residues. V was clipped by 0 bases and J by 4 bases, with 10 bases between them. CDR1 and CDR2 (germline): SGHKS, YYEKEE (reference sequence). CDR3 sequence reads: CASSLGAMGYGYTF. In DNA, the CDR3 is TGTGCCAGCAGCTTGGGAGCTATGGGCTATGGCTACACCTTC.

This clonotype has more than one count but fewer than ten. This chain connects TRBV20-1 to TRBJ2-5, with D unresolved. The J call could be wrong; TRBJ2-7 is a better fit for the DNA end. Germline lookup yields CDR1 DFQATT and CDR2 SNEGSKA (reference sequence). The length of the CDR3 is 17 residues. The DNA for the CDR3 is TGCAGTGCTAGTTTCGCCTCGGATGGCGGTTTCTCCTACGAGCAGTACTTC. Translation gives CSASFASDGGFSYEQYF.

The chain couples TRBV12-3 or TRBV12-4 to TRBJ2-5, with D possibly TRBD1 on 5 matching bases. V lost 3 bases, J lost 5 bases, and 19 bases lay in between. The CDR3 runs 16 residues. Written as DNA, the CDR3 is TGTGCCAGCAGTTTGGCTCCCCCTGGCAGGGCGGAGACCCAGTACTTC. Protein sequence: CASSLAPPGRAETQYF.

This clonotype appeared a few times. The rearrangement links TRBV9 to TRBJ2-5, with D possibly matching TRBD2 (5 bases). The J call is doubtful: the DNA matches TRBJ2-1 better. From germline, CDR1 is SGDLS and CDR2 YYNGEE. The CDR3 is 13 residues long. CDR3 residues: CASSPGSSGEQFF. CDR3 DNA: TGTGCCAGCAGCCCGGGGTCATCTGGGGAGCAGTTCTTC.

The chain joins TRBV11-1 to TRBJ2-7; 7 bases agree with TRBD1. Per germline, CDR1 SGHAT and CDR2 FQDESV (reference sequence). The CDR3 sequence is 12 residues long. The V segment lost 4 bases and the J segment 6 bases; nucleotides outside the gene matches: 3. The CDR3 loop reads CASSWDSIEQYF. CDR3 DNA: TGTGCCAGCAGCTGGGACAGTATCGAGCAGTACTTC.

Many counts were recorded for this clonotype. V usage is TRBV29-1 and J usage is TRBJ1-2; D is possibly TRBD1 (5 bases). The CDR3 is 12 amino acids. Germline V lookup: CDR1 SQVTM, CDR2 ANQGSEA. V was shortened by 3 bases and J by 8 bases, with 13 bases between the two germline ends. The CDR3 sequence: CSVEGGLRGYTF. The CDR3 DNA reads TGCAGCGTTGAGGGGGGTCTTAGAGGCTACACCTTC.

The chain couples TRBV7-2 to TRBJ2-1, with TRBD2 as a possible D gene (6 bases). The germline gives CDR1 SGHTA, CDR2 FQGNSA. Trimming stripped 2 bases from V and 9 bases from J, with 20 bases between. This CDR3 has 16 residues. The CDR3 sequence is CASSLMSSDGGFEQFF. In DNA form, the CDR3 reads TGTGCCAGCAGCTTAATGTCTAGCGATGGGGGATTTGAGCAGTTCTTC. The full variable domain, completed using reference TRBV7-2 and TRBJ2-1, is GAGVSQSPSNKVTEKGKDVELRCDPISGHTALYWYRQSLGQGLEFLIYFQGNSAPDKSGLPSDRFSAERTGGSVSTLTIQRTQQEDSAVYLCASSLMSSDGGFEQFFGPGTRLTVL.

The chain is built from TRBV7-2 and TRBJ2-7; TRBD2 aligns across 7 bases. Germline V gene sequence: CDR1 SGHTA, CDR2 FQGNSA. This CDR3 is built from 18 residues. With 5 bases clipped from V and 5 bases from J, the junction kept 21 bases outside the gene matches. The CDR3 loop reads CASSGGRGKSPLRNEQYF. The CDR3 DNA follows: TGTGCCAGCAGCGGGGGGAGGGGTAAGTCCCCCCTCCGGAACGAGCAGTACTTC.

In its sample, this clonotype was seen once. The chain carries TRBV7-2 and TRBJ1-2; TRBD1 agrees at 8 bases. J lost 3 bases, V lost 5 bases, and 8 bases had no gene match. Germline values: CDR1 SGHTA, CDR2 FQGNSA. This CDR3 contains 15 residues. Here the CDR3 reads CASSRDRLPDYGYTF. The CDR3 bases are TGTGCCAGCAGCCGGGACAGGTTACCTGACTATGGCTACACCTTC.

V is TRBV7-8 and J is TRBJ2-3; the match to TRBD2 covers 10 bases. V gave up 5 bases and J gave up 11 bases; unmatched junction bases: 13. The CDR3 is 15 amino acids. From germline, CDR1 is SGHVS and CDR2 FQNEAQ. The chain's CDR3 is CASSGPPSGSFRQYF. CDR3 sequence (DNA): TGTGCCAGCAGCGGACCCCCTAGCGGGAGTTTCAGGCAGTATTTT.

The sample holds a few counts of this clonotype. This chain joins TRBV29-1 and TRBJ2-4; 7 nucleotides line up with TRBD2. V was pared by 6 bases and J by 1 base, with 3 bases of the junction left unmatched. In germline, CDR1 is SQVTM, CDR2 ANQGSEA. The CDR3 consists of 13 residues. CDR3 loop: CSVRGGAKNIQYF. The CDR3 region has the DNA TGCAGCGTGAGGGGAGGGGCCAAAAACATTCAGTACTTC.

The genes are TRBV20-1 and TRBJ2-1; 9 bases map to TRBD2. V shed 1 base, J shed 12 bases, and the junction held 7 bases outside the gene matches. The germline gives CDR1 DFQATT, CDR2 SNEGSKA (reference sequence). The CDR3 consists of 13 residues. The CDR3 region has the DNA TGCAGTGCTAGAGTCGTTGGAGCGGGAGGGCAGTTCTTC. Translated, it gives CSARVVGAGGQFF.

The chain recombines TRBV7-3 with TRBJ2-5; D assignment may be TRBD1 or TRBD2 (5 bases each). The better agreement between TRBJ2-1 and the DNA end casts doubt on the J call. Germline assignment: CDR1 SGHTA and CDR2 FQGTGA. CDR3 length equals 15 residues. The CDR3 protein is CASSSGPPLGNEQFF. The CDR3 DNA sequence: TGTGCCAGCAGCTCGGGACCTCCCTTGGGCAATGAGCAGTTCTTC.

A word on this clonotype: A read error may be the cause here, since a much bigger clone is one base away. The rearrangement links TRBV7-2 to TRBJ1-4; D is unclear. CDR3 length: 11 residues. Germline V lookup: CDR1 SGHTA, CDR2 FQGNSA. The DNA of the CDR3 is TGTGCCAGCAGCATTAATGAAGAACTGTTTTTT. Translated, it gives CASSINEELFF. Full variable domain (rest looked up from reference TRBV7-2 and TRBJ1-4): GAGVSQSPSNKVTEKGKDVELRCDPISGHTALYWYRQSLGQGLEFLIYFQGNSAPDKSGLPSDRFSAERTGGSVSTLTIQRTQQEDSAVYLCASSINEELFFGSGTQLSVL.

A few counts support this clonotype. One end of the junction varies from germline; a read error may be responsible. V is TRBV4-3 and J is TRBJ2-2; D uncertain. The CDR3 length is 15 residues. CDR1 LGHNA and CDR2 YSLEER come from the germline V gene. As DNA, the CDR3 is TGCGCCAGCAGTCAAGGCGCGGCGAACACCGGGGAGCTGTTTTTT. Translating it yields CASSQGAANTGELFF.

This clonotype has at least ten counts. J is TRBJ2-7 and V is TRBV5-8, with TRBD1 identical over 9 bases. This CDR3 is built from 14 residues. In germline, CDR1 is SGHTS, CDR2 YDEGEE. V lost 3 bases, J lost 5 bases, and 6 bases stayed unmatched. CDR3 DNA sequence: TGTGCCAGCAGCTCGAGACAGGGGGTCCACGAGCAGTACTTC. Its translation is CASSSRQGVHEQYF.